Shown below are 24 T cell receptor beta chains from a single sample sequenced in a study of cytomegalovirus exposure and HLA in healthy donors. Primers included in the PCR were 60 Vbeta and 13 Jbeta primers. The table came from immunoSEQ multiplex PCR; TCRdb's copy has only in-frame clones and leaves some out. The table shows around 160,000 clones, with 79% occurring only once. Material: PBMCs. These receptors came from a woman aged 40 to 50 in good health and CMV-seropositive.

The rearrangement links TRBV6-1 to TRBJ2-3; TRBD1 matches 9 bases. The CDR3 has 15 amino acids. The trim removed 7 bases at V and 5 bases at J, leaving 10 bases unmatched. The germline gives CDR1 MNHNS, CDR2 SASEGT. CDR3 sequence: CASIRRQGEKDTQYF. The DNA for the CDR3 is TGTGCCAGCATCAGGAGACAGGGGGAAAAAGATACGCAGTATTTT.

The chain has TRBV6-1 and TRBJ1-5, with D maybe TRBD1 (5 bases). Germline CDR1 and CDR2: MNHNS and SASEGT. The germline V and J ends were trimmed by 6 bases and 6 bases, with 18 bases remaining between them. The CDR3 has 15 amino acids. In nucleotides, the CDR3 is TGTGCCAGCAGGGGGGACTTCCGCGGAGCTCAGCCCCAGCATTTT. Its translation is CASRGDFRGAQPQHF.

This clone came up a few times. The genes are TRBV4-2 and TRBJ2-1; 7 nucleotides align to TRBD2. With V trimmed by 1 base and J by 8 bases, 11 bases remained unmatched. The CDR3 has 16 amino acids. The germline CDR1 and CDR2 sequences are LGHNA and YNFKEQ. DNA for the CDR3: TGTGCCAGCAGCCAAGTGGGGCTAGCGGTCGGGCATGAGCAGTTCTTC. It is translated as CASSQVGLAVGHEQFF.

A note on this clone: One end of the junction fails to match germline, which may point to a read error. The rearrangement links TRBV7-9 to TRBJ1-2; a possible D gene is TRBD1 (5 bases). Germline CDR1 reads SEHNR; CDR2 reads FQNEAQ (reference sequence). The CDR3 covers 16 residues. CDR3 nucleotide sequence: TGTTCCAGCAGCTTCTTAGGAGGGGACTCCGTGCGAGGCTACACCTTC. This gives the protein CSSSFLGGDSVRGYTF.

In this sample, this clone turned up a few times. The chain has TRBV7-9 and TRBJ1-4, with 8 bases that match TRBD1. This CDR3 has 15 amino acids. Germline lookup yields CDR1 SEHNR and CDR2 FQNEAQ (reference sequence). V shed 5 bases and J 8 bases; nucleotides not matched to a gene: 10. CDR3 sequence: CASSGAGGIGEKLFF. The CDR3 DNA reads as TGTGCCAGCAGCGGAGCAGGGGGCATAGGGGAAAAACTGTTTTTT.

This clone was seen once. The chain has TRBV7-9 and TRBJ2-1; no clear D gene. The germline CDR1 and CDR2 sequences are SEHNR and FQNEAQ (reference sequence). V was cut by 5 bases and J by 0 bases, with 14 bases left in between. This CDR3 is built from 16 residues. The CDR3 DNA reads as TGTGCCAGCAGCGATCAGTGGCCTAGCTCCTACAATGAGCAGTTCTTC. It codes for CASSDQWPSSYNEQFF.

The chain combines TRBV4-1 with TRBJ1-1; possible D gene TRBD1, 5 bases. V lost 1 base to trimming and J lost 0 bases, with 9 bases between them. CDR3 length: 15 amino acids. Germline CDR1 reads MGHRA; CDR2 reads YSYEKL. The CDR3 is CASSQGAGLNTEAFF. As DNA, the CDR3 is TGCGCCAGCAGCCAAGGGGCAGGGCTGAACACTGAAGCTTTCTTT.

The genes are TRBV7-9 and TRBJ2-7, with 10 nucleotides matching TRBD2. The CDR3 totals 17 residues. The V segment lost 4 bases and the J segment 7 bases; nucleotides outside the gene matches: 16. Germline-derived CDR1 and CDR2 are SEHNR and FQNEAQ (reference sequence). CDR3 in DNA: TGTGCCAGCAGCTACCCACCCTCTAGCGGGGGTCACAAGGAGCAGTACTTC. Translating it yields CASSYPPSSGGHKEQYF.

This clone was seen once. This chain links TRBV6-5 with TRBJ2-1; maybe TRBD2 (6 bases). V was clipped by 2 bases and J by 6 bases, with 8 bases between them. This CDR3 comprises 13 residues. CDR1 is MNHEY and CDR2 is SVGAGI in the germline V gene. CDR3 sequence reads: CASSYRERNEQFF. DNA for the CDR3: TGTGCCAGCAGTTACCGGGAGCGCAATGAGCAGTTCTTC.

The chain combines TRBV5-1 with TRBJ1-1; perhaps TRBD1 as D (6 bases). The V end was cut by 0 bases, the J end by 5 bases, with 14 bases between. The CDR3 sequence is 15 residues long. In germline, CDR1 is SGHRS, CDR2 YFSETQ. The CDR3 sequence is CASSLGQGSLTEAFF. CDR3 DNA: TGCGCCAGCAGCTTGGGGCAGGGGAGTCTTACTGAAGCTTTCTTT. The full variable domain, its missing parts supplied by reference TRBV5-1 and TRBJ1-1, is KAGVTQTPRYLIKTRGQQVTLSCSPISGHRSVSWYQQTPGQGLQFLFEYFSETQRNKGNFPGRFSGRQFSNSRSEMNVSTLELGDSALYLCASSLGQGSLTEAFFGQGTRLTVV.

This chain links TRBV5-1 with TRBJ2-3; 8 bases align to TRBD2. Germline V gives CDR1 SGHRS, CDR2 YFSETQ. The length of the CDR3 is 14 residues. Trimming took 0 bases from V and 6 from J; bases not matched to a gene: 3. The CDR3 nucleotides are TGCGCCAGCAGCTTGGCGCCGGGGGGGGATACGCAGTATTTT. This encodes CASSLAPGGDTQYF.

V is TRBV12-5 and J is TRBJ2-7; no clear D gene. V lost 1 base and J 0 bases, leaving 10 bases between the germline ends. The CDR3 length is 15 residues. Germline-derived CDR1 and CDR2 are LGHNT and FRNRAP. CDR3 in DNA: TGTGCTAGTGGTTTGGGACTTACGAGCTCCTACGAGCAGTACTTC. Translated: CASGLGLTSSYEQYF.

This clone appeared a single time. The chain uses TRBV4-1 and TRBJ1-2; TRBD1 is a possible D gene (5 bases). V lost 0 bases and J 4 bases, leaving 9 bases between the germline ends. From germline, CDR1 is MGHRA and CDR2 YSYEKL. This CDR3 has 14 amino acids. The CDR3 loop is CASSQDLQGYGYTF. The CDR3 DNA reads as TGCGCCAGCAGCCAAGATCTGCAGGGCTATGGCTACACCTTC.

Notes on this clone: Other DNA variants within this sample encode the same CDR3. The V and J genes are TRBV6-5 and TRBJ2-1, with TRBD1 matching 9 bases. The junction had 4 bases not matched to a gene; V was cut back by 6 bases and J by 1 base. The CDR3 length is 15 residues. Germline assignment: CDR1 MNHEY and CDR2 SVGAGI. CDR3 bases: TGTGCCAGCAGCTTGGGACAGGGATCCTACAATGAGCAGTTCTTC. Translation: CASSLGQGSYNEQFF.

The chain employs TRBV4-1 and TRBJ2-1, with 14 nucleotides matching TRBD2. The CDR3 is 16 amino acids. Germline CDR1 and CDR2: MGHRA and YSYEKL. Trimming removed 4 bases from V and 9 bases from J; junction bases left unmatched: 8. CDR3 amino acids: CASSPYGTSGGVEQFF. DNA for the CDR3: TGCGCCAGCAGCCCCTACGGGACTAGCGGGGGAGTTGAGCAGTTCTTC.

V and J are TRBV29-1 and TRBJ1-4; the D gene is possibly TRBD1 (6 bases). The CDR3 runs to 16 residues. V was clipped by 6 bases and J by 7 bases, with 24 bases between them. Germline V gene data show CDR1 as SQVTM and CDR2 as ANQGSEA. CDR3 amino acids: CSVLVGRGLRGEKLFF. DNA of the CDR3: TGCAGCGTCTTAGTGGGCAGGGGTCTTCGGGGTGAAAAACTGTTTTTT.

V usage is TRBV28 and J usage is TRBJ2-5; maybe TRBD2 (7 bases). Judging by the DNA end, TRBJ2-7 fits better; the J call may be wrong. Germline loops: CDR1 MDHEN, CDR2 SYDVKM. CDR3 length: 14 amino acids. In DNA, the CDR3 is TGTGCCAGCAGGGGAGGGGGGTCTCCCTACGAGCAGTACTTC. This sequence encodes CASRGGGSPYEQYF.

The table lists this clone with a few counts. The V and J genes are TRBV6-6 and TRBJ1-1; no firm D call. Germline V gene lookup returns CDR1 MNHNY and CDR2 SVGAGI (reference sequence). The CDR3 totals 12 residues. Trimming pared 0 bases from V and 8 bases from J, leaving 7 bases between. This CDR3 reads CASSYSSREAFF. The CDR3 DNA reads TGTGCCAGCAGTTACTCTTCTCGGGAAGCTTTCTTT.

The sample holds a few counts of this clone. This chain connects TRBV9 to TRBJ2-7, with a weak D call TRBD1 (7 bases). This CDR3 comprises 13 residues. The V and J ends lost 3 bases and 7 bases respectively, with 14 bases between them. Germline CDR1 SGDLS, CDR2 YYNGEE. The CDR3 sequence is CASSGSTGREQYF. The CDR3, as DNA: TGTGCCAGCAGCGGTTCGACAGGGAGGGAGCAGTACTTC.

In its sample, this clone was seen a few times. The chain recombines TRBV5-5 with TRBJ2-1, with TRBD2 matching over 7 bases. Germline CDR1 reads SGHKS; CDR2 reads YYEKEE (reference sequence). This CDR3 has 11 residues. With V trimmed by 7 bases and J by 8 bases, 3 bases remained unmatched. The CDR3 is CASLGGYEQFF. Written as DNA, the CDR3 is TGTGCCAGCTTGGGGGGGTATGAGCAGTTCTTC.

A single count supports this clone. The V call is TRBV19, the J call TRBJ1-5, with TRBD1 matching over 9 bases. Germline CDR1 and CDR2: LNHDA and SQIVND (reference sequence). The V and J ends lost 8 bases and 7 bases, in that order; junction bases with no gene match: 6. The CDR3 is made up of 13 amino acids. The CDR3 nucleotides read TGTGCCAGTGGAAGACAGGGGGGGCAGCCCCAGCATTTT. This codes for CASGRQGGQPQHF.

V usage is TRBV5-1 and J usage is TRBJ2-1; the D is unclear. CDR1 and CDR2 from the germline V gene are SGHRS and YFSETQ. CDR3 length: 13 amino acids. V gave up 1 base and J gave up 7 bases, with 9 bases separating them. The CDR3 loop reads CASSLSPVNEQFF. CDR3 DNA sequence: TGCGCCAGCAGCTTGTCCCCGGTTAATGAGCAGTTCTTC.

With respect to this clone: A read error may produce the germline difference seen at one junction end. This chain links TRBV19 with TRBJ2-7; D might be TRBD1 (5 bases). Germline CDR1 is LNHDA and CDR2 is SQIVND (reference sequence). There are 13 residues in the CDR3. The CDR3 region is CASRDRGENEQYF. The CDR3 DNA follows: TGTGCTAGTAGGGATAGGGGCGAGAACGAGCAGTACTTC.

For the CDR3, the DNA is TGTGCCAGCAGTTCCCCCGGGACAGGGGCGTTCGGCTACACCTTC. Protein: CASSSPGTGAFGYTF. J is TRBJ1-2 and V is TRBV27, with 10 nucleotides matching TRBD1. This CDR3 has 15 residues. V dropped 4 bases and J dropped 8; count of bases not matched to a gene: 10. Germline V CDR1 and CDR2: MNHEY, SMNVEV (reference sequence).